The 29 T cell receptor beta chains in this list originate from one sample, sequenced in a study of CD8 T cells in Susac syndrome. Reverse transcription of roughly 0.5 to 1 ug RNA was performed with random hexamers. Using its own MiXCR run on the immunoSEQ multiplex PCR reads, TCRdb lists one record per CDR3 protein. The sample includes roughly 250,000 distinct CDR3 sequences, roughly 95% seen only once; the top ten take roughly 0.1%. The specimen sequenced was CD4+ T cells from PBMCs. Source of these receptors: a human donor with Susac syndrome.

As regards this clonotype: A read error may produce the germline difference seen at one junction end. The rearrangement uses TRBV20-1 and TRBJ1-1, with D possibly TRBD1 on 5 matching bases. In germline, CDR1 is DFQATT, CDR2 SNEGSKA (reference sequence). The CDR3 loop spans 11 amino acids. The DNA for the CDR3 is TGCAGTGCTTCTTGGGACCGCAGAATCCTTTTT. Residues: CSASWDRRILF.

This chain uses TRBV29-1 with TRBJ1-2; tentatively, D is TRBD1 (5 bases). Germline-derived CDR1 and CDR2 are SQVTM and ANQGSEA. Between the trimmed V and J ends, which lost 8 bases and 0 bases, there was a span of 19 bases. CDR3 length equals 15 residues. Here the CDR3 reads CSIRRGSQTNYGYTF. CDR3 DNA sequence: TGCAGCATCCGTCGGGGCAGCCAGACTAACTATGGCTACACCTTC.

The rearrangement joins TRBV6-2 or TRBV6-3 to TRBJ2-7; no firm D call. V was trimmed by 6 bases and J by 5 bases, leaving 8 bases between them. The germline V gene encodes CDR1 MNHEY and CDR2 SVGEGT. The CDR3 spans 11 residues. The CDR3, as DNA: TGTGCCAGCAGGCAAGGGAACGAGCAGTACTTC. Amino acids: CASRQGNEQYF.

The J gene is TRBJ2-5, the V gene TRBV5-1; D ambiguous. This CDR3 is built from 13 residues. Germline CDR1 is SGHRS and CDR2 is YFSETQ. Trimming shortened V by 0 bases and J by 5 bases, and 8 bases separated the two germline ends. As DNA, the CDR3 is TGCGCCAGCAGCTTGGAGGTGCGGGAGACCCAGTACTTC. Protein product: CASSLEVRETQYF.

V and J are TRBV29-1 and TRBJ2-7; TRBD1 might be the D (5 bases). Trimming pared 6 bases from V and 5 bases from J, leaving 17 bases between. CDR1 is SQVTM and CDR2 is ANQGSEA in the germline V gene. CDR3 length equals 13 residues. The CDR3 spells CSVLGQEKNEQYF. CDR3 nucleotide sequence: TGCAGCGTCCTGGGGCAGGAAAAGAACGAGCAGTACTTC.

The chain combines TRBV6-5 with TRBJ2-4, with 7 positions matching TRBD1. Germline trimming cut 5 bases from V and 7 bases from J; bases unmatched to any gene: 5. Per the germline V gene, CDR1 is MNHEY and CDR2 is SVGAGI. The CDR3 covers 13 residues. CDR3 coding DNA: TGTGCCAGCAGTCGACAGGGATCCAACATTCAGTACTTC. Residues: CASSRQGSNIQYF.

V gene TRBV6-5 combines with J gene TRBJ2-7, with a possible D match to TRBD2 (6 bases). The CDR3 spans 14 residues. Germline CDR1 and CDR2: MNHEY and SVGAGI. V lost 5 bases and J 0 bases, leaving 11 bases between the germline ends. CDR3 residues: CASSASGRSYEQYF. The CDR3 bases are TGTGCCAGCAGTGCAAGCGGGCGCTCCTACGAGCAGTACTTC.

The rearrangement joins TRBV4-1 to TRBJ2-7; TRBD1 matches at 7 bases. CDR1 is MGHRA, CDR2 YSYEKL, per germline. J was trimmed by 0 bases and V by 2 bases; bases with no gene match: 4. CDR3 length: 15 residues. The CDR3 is CASSQPTGSSYEQYF. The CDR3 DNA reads TGCGCCAGCAGCCAACCGACAGGGAGCTCCTACGAGCAGTACTTC.

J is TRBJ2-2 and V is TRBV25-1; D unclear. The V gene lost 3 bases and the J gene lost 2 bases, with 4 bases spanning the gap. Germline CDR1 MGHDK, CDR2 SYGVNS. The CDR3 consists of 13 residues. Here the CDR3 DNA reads TGTGCCAGCAGTGAGGTAAACACCGGGGAGCTGTTTTTT. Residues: CASSEVNTGELFF.

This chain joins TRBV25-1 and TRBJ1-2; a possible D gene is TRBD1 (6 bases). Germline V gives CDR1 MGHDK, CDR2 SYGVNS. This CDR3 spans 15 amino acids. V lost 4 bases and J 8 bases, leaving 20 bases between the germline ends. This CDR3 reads CASSGRFSGARGYTF. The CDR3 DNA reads TGTGCCAGCAGTGGAAGGTTTTCAGGGGCGCGAGGCTACACCTTC.

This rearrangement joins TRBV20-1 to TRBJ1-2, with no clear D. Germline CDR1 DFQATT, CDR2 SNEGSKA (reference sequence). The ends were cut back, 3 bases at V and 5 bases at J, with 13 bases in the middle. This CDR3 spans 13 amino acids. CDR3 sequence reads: CSARAPEEYGYTF. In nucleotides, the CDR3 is TGCAGTGCTAGGGCCCCCGAGGAGTATGGCTACACCTTC.

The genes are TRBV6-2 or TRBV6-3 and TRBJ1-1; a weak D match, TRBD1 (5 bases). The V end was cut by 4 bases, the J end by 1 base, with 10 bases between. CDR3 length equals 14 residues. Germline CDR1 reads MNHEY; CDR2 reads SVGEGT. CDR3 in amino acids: CASSWPGWNTEAFF. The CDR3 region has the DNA TGTGCCAGCAGTTGGCCAGGGTGGAACACTGAAGCTTTCTTT.

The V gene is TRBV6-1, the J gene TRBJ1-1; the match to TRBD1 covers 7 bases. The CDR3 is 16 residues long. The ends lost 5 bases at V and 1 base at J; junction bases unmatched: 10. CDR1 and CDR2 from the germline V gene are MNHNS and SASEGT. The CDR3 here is CASSRAQGFRNTEAFF. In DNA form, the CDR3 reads TGTGCCAGCAGTCGGGCACAGGGGTTCCGGAACACTGAAGCTTTCTTT.

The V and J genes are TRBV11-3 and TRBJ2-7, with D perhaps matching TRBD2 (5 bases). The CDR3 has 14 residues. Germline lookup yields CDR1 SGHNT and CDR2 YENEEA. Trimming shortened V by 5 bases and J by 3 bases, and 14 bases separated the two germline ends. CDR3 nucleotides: TGTGCCAGCAGCCCGCGTACGGGGTACTACGAGCAGTACTTC. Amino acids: CASSPRTGYYEQYF.

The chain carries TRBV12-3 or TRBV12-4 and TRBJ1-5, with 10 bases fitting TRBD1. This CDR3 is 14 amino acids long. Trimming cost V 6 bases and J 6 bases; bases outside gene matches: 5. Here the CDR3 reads CASRYGTGVQPQHF. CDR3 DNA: TGTGCCAGCAGATATGGGACAGGGGTTCAGCCCCAGCATTTT.

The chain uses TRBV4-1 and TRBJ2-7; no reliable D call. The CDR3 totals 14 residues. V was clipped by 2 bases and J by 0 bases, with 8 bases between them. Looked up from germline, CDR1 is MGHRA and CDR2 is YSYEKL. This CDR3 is CASSQIRGSYEQYF. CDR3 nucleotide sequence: TGCGCCAGCAGCCAAATACGCGGCTCCTACGAGCAGTACTTC.

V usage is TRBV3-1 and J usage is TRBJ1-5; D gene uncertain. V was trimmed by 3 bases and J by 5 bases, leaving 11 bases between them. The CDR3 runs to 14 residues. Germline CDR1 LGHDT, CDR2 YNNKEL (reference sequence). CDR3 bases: TGTGCCAGCAGCCAGGACGTCGGAGATCAGCCCCAGCATTTT. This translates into CASSQDVGDQPQHF.

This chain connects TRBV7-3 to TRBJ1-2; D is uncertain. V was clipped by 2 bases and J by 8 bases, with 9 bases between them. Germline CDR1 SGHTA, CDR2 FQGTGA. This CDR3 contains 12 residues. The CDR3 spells CASSLPGGGYTF. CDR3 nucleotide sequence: TGTGCCAGCAGCTTACCGGGAGGAGGCTACACCTTC.

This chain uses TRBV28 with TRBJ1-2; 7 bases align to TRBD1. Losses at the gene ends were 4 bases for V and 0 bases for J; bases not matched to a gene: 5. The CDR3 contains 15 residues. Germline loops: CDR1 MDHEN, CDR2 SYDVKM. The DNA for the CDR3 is TGTGCCAGCAGTTCAGGGACAGATGCTAACTATGGCTACACCTTC. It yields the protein CASSSGTDANYGYTF.

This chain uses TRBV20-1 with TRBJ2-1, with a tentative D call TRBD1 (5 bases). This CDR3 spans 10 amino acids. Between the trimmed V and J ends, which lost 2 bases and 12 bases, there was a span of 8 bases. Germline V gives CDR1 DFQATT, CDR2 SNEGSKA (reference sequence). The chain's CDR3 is CSARTRVQFF. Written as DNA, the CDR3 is TGCAGTGCTAGAACCAGGGTGCAGTTCTTC.

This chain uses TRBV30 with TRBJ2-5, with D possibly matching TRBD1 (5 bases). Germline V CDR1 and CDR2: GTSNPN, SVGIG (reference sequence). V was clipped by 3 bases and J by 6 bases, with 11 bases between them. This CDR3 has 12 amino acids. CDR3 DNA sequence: TGTGCCTGGAGGGAAGGGGCCAAGACCCAGTACTTC. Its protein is CAWREGAKTQYF.

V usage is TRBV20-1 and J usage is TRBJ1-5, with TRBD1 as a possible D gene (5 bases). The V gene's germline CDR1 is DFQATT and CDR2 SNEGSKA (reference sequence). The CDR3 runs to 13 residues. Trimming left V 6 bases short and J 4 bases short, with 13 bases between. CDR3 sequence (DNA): TGCAGTGCCATACGGGACCTAAATCAGCCCCAGCATTTT. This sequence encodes CSAIRDLNQPQHF.

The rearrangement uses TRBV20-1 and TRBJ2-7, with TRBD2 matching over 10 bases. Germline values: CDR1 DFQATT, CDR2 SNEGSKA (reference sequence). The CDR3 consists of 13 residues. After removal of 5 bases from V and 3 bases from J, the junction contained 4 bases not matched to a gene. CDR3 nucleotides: TGCAGTGCTGCTAGCGGGAGTTTCTACGAGCAGTACTTC. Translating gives CSAASGSFYEQYF.

The CDR3, as DNA: TGTGCCACCAGTGACCCACGATTCAATGAGCAGTTCTTC. Translated, it gives CATSDPRFNEQFF. The rearrangement uses TRBV24-1 and TRBJ2-1; D gene uncertain. The germline V gene encodes CDR1 KGHDR and CDR2 SFDVKD. CDR3 length: 13 residues. Trimming removed 4 bases at V and 6 bases at J, with 9 bases between.

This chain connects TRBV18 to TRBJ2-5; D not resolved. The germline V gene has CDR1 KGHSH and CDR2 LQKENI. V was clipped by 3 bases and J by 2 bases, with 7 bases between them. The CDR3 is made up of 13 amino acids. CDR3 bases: TGTGCCAGCTCACCGAGCCAACAAGAGACCCAGTACTTC. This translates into CASSPSQQETQYF.

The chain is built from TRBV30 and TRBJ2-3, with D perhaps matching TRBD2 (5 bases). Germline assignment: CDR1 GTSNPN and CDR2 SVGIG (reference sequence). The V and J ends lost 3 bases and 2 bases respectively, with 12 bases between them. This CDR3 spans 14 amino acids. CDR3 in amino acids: CAWRHGLTTDTQYF. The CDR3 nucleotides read TGTGCCTGGAGACACGGACTCACCACAGATACGCAGTATTTT.

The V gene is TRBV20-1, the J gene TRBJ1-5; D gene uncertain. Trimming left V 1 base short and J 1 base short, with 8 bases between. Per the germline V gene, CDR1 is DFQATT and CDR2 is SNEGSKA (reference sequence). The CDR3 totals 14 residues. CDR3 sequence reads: CSARAGPSNQPQHF. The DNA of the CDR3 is TGCAGTGCTAGAGCGGGCCCGAGCAATCAGCCCCAGCATTTT.

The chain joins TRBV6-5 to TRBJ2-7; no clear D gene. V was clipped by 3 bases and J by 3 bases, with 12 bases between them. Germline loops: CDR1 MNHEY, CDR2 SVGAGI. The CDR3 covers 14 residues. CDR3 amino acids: CASSYRARRYEQYF. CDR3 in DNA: TGTGCCAGCAGTTATAGGGCCAGGCGCTACGAGCAGTACTTC.

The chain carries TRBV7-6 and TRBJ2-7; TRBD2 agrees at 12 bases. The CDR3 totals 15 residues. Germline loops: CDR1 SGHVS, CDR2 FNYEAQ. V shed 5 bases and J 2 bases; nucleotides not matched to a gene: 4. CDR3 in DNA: TGTGCCAGCAGCCGCGGACTAGCGGGGCCCTACGAGCAGTACTTC. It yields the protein CASSRGLAGPYEQYF.